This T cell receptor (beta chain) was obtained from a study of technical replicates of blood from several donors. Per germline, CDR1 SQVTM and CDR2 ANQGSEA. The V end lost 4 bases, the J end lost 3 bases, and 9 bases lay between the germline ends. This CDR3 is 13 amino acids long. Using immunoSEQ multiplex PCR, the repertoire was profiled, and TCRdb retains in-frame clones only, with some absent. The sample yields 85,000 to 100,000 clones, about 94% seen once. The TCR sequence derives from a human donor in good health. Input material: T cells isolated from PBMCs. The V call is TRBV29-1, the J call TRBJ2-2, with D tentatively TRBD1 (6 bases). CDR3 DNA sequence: TGCAGCGTTGTGGGGGCGTACACCGGGGAGCTGTTTTTT. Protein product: CSVVGAYTGELFF.